The 19 T cell receptor beta chains listed next were all sequenced from one sample in a study of blood T cell repertoires in COVID-19. Produced via immunoSEQ multiplex PCR; TCRdb's table is partial and in-frame only. The top ten clones hold approximately 19% of a sample with more than 95,000 clones, under 80% of them seen once. Sequenced sample: peripheral blood. The source is a woman aged 70-85 years with acute or convalescent COVID-19.

This clone was seen just once. The chain employs TRBV5-6 and TRBJ1-2, with 7 bases that match TRBD1. Germline V lookup: CDR1 SGHDT, CDR2 YYEEEE. This CDR3 is built from 14 residues. Trimming cost V 4 bases and J 7 bases; bases outside gene matches: 10. The CDR3 loop is CASSPTGRVVGYTF. CDR3 nucleotide sequence: TGTGCCAGCAGCCCGACAGGGAGAGTTGTTGGCTACACCTTC.

Here the CDR3 reads CASAIAGEPDTEAFF. The CDR3 DNA is TGTGCCAGTGCCATCGCCGGGGAACCCGACACTGAAGCTTTCTTT. This sequence joins TRBV28 and TRBJ1-1; D unresolved. Germline V gene data show CDR1 as MDHEN and CDR2 as SYDVKM. V was cut by 9 bases and J by 3 bases, with 20 bases left in between. The CDR3 sequence is 15 residues long.

The gene calls are TRBV9 and TRBJ2-2; 10 bases are shared with TRBD1. This CDR3 has 17 amino acids. V shed 3 bases, J shed 4 bases, and the junction held 9 bases outside the gene matches. Germline-derived CDR1 and CDR2 are SGDLS and YYNGEE. The CDR3 spells CASSAGGQGGPTGELFF. The DNA of the CDR3 is TGTGCCAGCAGCGCCGGAGGACAGGGGGGGCCCACCGGGGAGCTGTTTTTT.

The rearrangement links TRBV19 to TRBJ1-3, with 10 bases that match TRBD1. The CDR3 loop spans 18 amino acids. Germline CDR1 reads LNHDA; CDR2 reads SQIVND (reference sequence). Trimming cost V 3 bases and J 0 bases; bases outside gene matches: 8. This CDR3 reads CASSITGTGAGSGNTIYF. In DNA form, the CDR3 reads TGTGCCAGTAGTATCACTGGGACAGGGGCCGGCTCTGGAAACACCATATATTTT.

This chain connects TRBV7-8 to TRBJ1-2; 7 bases are a match to TRBD1. The length of the CDR3 is 18 residues. The J segment lost 3 bases and the V segment lost 1 base, leaving 14 bases of the junction unmatched. CDR1 is SGHVS, CDR2 FQNEAQ, per germline. DNA of the CDR3: TGTGCCAGCAGCTTAGGCGGACTTTACAGGGGCACACACTATGGCTACACCTTC. It yields the protein CASSLGGLYRGTHYGYTF.

This chain links TRBV5-1 with TRBJ1-4; TRBD1 is a possible D gene (6 bases). Germline V gene lookup returns CDR1 SGHRS and CDR2 YFSETQ. The CDR3 covers 15 residues. Between the trimmed V and J ends, which lost 4 bases and 4 bases, there was a span of 14 bases. For the CDR3, the DNA is TGCGCCAGCAGCATAGACAGGCCCCTTAATGAAAAACTGTTTTTT. Its protein product is CASSIDRPLNEKLFF. Full variable domain (remainder filled in from reference TRBV5-1 and TRBJ1-4): KAGVTQTPRYLIKTRGQQVTLSCSPISGHRSVSWYQQTPGQGLQFLFEYFSETQRNKGNFPGRFSGRQFSNSRSEMNVSTLELGDSALYLCASSIDRPLNEKLFFGSGTQLSVL.

This clone has a single count. CDR3: CASSDARGGTYNEQFF. CDR3 DNA: TGTGCCAGCAGTGATGCCCGCGGGGGGACTTACAATGAGCAGTTCTTC. The chain links TRBV2 to TRBJ2-1; 8 bases are shared with TRBD2. Unmatched junction bases numbered 8, after V lost 3 bases and J lost 4 bases. Per germline, CDR1 SNHLY and CDR2 FYNNEI. The CDR3 is made up of 16 amino acids.

This clone appeared once. The V gene is TRBV5-6, the J gene TRBJ1-2; a possible D gene is TRBD1 (5 bases). CDR3 length equals 15 residues. V was cut by 4 bases and J by 7 bases, with 20 bases left in between. The V gene's germline CDR1 is SGHDT and CDR2 YYEEEE. CDR3 amino acids: CASSRGDLPTTGYTF. The CDR3 coding sequence is TGTGCCAGCAGCCGTGGGGACTTGCCGACCACTGGCTACACCTTC.

The J gene is TRBJ2-7, the V gene TRBV7-9, with 10 nucleotides matching TRBD2. The CDR3 spans 16 residues. After removal of 1 base from V and 2 bases from J, the junction contained 5 bases not matched to a gene. CDR1 SEHNR and CDR2 FQNEAQ come from the germline V gene (reference sequence). The DNA for the CDR3 is TGTGCCAGCAGCTTAGTCCTAGCGGGGGCCGCCTACGAGCAGTACTTC. This gives the protein CASSLVLAGAAYEQYF.

The rearrangement joins TRBV6-1 to TRBJ1-2; D unresolved. CDR1 and CDR2 (germline): MNHNS, SASEGT. The germline V and J ends were trimmed by 2 bases and 4 bases, with 11 bases remaining between them. This CDR3 region has 14 residues. CDR3 region: CASSESSTGYGYTF. CDR3 bases: TGTGCCAGCAGTGAATCGAGCACCGGCTATGGCTACACCTTC.

As regards this clone: Distinct nucleotide sequences in the sample also encode this CDR3. The chain couples TRBV5-1 to TRBJ1-1, with a possible D match to TRBD1 (6 bases). The length of the CDR3 is 13 residues. Germline V gene sequence: CDR1 SGHRS, CDR2 YFSETQ. The germline V and J ends were trimmed by 4 bases and 4 bases, with 11 bases remaining between them. The CDR3 loop is CASSLRRGTEAFF. CDR3 DNA: TGCGCCAGCAGCCTGCGCAGGGGCACTGAAGCTTTCTTT.

The rearrangement links TRBV7-2 to TRBJ2-1; 13 nucleotides agree with TRBD2. CDR1 SGHTA and CDR2 FQGNSA come from the germline V gene. The junction had 12 bases not matched to a gene; V was cut back by 5 bases and J by 5 bases. The CDR3 is 18 residues long. CDR3 DNA: TGTGCCAGCAGCCTTACTAGCGGGGGGGCCCTCGGGCACAATGAGCAGTTCTTC. Its translation: CASSLTSGGALGHNEQFF. The full variable domain, with the rest looked up from reference TRBV7-2 and TRBJ2-1, is GAGVSQSPSNKVTEKGKDVELRCDPISGHTALYWYRQSLGQGLEFLIYFQGNSAPDKSGLPSDRFSAERTGGSVSTLTIQRTQQEDSAVYLCASSLTSGGALGHNEQFFGPGTRLTVL.

This clone occurred a few times. The gene calls are TRBV6-1 and TRBJ1-2; 9 positions agree with TRBD1. Looked up from germline, CDR1 is MNHNS and CDR2 is SASEGT. The CDR3 loop spans 16 amino acids. V was pared by 0 bases and J by 8 bases, with 10 bases of the junction left unmatched. CDR3 coding DNA: TGTGCCAGCAGTGAAGCGGCGGGACAGGGAACGTTCGGCTACACCTTC. Translating it yields CASSEAAGQGTFGYTF.

V usage is TRBV9 and J usage is TRBJ2-5; D not resolved. This CDR3 region has 13 residues. Germline V lookup: CDR1 SGDLS, CDR2 YYNGEE. V gave up 2 bases and J gave up 2 bases, with 7 bases separating them. The CDR3 DNA sequence: TGTGCCAGCAGCGTTAGAGTTCAAGAGACCCAGTACTTC. Translating gives CASSVRVQETQYF.

The rearrangement links TRBV30 to TRBJ1-2; 7 nucleotides agree with TRBD1. Unmatched junction bases numbered 9, after V lost 3 bases and J lost 5 bases. Germline V CDR1 and CDR2: GTSNPN, SVGIG (reference sequence). This CDR3 region has 14 residues. The CDR3 here is CAWRPGQFLYGYTF. The CDR3 DNA reads TGTGCCTGGAGGCCGGGACAGTTCCTTTATGGCTACACCTTC.

In its sample, this clone was seen once. This chain joins TRBV7-2 and TRBJ1-3; D uncertain. CDR3 size: 17 residues. Trimming shortened V by 1 base and J by 0 bases, and 13 bases separated the two germline ends. The germline gives CDR1 SGHTA, CDR2 FQGNSA. Written as DNA, the CDR3 is TGTGCCAGCAGCTTAGTGGCCTCGTCTTACTCTGGAAACACCATATATTTT. Protein sequence: CASSLVASSYSGNTIYF. The complete variable domain, with remaining parts taken from reference TRBV7-2 and TRBJ1-3, reads GAGVSQSPSNKVTEKGKDVELRCDPISGHTALYWYRQSLGQGLEFLIYFQGNSAPDKSGLPSDRFSAERTGGSVSTLTIQRTQQEDSAVYLCASSLVASSYSGNTIYFGEGSWLTVV.

The V and J genes are TRBV9 and TRBJ2-1; 15 nucleotides line up with TRBD2. The CDR3 consists of 19 residues. The trim removed 0 bases at V and 8 bases at J, leaving 12 bases unmatched. Germline CDR1 SGDLS, CDR2 YYNGEE. The CDR3 DNA follows: TGTGCCAGCAGCGTAGGCCCTTGGACTAGCGGGGGGGCGATCTATGAGCAGTTCTTC. Translated: CASSVGPWTSGGAIYEQFF.

The chain joins TRBV19 to TRBJ2-1; the match to TRBD1 covers 10 bases. Trimming removed 8 bases from V and 5 bases from J; junction bases left unmatched: 6. Germline CDR1 reads LNHDA; CDR2 reads SQIVND (reference sequence). The CDR3 contains 14 residues. The CDR3 nucleotides read TGTGCCAGTCGTGACAGGGGGCTAGACAATGAGCAGTTCTTC. Amino acids: CASRDRGLDNEQFF.

This clone showed up just a few times. V and J are TRBV5-4 and TRBJ1-2; 7 bases line up with TRBD1. Losses at the gene ends were 4 bases for V and 5 bases for J; bases not matched to a gene: 5. The CDR3 covers 13 residues. The germline V gene encodes CDR1 SGHNT and CDR2 YYREEE (reference sequence). CDR3 in DNA: TGTGCCAGCAGCGTACAGGGGCCATATGGCTACACCTTC. Translating gives CASSVQGPYGYTF.